The clone carrying this T cell receptor (beta chain) was found many times. Its antigen is undetermined. Starting from genomic DNA, TCR beta CDR3 was amplified through two-round multiplex PCR. Specific primers for each TRBV and TRBJ gene were what first-round PCR used. In the second PCR round, amplification relied on universal primers. In TCRdb, the multiplex PCR reads were re-called with MiXCR into one record per CDR3 protein. The sample lists over 50,000 distinct CDR3 sequences; approximately 35% were seen once. This record belongs to a study of prognosis after radiotherapy for stage I lung cancer. Study background: Deemed medically inoperable were all patients with non-small cell lung cancer. Development of distant metastases after radiotherapy was seen in several patients at a median of approximately seven months, with no significant progression in around 16. The study's findings and limits: There was no determination made of whether the expanded TCR clones were tumor-specific.

This CDR3 spans 13 amino acids. Trimming shortened V by 3 bases and J by 4 bases, and 7 bases separated the two germline ends. The germline gives CDR1 SGHTA, CDR2 FQGNSA. The sample in question was PBMCs, obtained before or after stereotactic body radiation therapy (not recorded which). The chain combines TRBV7-2 with TRBJ2-1; D is unclear. The clonotype was recovered from a donor aged 50 or older with non-small cell lung cancer. DNA of the CDR3: TGTGCCAGCAGCTTGAACACGTACAATGAGCAGTTCTTC. Its translation: CASSLNTYNEQFF. Drawing the rest from reference TRBV7-2 and TRBJ2-1, the complete variable domain is GAGVSQSPSNKVTEKGKDVELRCDPISGHTALYWYRQSLGQGLEFLIYFQGNSAPDKSGLPSDRFSAERTGGSVSTLTIQRTQQEDSAVYLCASSLNTYNEQFFGPGTRLTVL.